This TCR beta chain was captured by sequencing in a study of siplizumab effects on memory and regulatory T cells (dated by TCRdb to about 2019). In terms of the full investigation: The effect of the anti-CD2 antibody siplizumab on alloreactive T-cell subsets was examined in allogeneic mixed lymphocyte reactions constructed from human PBMCs.

Library creation used the immunoSEQ multiplex PCR assay. Each sample had 10^5 or so TCR templates assayed by the deep sequencing platform. Genomic DNA extracted from sorted T cells was used for TCRbeta CDR3 sequencing. The study's processing was this. The R programming language was used for clonal analysis of TCRbeta CDR3 data. Comparing unstimulated samples against CFSE-low samples taken after the reaction was how alloreactive CD4+ and CD8+ clones were defined. By matching sequences to the repertoires of sorted unstimulated Treg and non-Treg cells, each alloreactive CD4+ clone was assigned a regulatory or non-regulatory origin. TCRdb mirrors the immuneACCESS table, restricted to in-frame sequences. Some clones are absent from its copies; in checked studies, under half trace to an unresolved V gene, and the reason for the others is unknown. That table supplies the V and J calls and clone size; D and trimming were determined from the DNA. The sample table contains 9,300 or so clones; only one count was recorded for more than 60% of them. The top ten hold around 67% of the sample.

Unstimulated CD4+ memory cells were also sequenced in three donor pairs, together with CD4+ naive, CD8+ TEMRA, CD8+ naive and CD8+ effector memory subsets. Sorted unstimulated T cells and proliferating T cells recovered from mixed lymphocyte reactions underwent TCRbeta CDR3 sequencing. Fresh whole blood from around 11 HLA-typed healthy donors was used to isolate PBMCs. Based on its abundance in the sample, this clone is medium-sized (0.01 to 0.1%). Its antigen remains undetermined. Base quality data are lacking; no much larger clone is found one base away. From its cysteine to its phenylalanine, the CDR3 spans 16 amino acids. Of all the DNA, just the CDR3 is kept, 48 bases in frame from base 1. Based on the germline V gene, the CDR1 and CDR2 sequences are SGHTA and FQGTGA. V loses 2 bases, J loses 7 bases, and the germline ends lie 20 bases apart. The research as a whole found: The cumulative frequency of alloreactive sequences that could be traced back to unstimulated CD4+ memory T cells was significantly reduced by siplizumab. No functional confirmation was obtained for the suppressive function of proliferating Tregs from siplizumab cultures. Because sequences at frequencies below about 10^-5 were poorly captured, only a minor fraction of alloreactive clones could be mapped back to unstimulated subsets. In reactions with siplizumab, an average of approximately 70% of mappable alloreactive CD4+ clones were Treg-derived, compared with around 28% in control reactions. Unstimulated naive T cells appeared to be more diverse than memory T cells, and naive cells seemed to make a substantial contribution to the alloresponse. About 75-96% of proliferating CD4+ or CD8+ clones could not be given a naive or memory phenotype.

Recombination linked TRBV7-3 to TRBJ1-2; D gene: possibly TRBD1, on 6 matching bases. The sample comprised effector memory CD8+ T cells sorted from blood. This specimen's cell subset or site label, interpreted: unstimulated CD8+ effector memory T cells. The source is a human donor in good health. The CDR3 sequence is CASSLRQVPVLGGYTF. The nucleotide sequence is given as TGTGCCAGCAGCTTACGACAGGTCCCTGTTCTGGGTGGCTACACCTTC.